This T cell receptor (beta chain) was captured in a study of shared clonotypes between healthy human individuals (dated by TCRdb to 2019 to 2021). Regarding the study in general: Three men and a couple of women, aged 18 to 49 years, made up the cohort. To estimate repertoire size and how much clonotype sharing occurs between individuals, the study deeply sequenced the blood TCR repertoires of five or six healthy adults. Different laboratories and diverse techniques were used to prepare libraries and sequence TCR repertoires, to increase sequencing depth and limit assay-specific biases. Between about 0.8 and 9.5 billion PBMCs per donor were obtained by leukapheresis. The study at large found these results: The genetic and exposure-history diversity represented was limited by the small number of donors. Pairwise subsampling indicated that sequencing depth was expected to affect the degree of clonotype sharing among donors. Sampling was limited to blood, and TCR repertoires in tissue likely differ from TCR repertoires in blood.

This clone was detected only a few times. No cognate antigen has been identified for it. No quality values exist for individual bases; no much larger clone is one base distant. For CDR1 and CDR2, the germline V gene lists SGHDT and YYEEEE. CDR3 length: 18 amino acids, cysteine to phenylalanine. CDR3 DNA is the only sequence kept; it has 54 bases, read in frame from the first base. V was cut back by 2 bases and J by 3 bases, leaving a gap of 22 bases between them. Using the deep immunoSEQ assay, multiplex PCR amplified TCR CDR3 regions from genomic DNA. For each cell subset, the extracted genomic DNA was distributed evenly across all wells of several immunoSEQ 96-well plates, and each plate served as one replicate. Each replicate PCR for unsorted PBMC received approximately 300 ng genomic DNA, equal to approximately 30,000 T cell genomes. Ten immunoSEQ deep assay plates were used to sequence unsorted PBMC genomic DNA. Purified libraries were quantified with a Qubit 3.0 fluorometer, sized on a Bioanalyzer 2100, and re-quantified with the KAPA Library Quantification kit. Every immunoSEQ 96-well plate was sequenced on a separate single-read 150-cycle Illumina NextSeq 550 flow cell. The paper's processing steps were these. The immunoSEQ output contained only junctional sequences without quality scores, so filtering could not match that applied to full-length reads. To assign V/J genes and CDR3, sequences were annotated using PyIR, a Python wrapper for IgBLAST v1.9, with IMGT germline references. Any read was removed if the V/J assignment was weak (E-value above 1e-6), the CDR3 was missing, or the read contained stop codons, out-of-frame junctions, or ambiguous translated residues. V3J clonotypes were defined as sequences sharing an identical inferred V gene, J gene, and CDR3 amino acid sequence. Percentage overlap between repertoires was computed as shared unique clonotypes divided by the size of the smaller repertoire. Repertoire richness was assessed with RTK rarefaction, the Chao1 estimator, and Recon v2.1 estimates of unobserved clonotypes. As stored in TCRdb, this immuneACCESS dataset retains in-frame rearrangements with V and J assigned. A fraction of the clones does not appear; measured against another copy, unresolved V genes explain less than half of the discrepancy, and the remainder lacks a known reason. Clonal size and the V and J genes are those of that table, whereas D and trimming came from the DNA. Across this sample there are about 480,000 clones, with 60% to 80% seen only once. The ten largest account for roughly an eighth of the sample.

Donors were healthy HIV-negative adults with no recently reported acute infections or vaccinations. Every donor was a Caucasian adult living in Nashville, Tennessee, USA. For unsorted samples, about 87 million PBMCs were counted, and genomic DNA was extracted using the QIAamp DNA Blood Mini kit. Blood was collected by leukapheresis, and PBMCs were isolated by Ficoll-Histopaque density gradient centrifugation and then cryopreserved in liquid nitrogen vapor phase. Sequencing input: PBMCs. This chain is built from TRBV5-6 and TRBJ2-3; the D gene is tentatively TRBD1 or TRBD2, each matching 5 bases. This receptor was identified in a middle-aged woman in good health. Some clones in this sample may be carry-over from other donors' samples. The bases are TGTGCCAGCAGCTTATACTTCCGGGGCCTGAACCCAACAGATACGCAGTATTTT. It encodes CASSLYFRGLNPTDTQYF.